This TCR beta chain comes out of a study of cytomegalovirus exposure and HLA in healthy donors. In the PCR, 60 Vbeta and 13 Jbeta primers were used. The repertoire was sequenced with immunoSEQ multiplex PCR; TCRdb's copy has only in-frame clones and lacks some. The sample includes more than 110,000 clones, around 73% of them seen just once. This clone was picked up a small number of times. The CDR3 spans 14 residues. V was clipped by 4 bases and J by 6 bases; unmatched bases: 7. Per germline, CDR1 MNHEY and CDR2 SVGAGI. Those who donated were healthy bone marrow donors. The TCR originated in a woman between 35 and 50 years old in good health and CMV-seronegative. The source material was PBMCs. The V and J genes are TRBV6-5 and TRBJ1-1; 8 positions agree with TRBD1. The CDR3 sequence: CASSSRGRWAEAFF. The CDR3 region has the DNA TGTGCCAGCAGTTCCAGGGGGCGCTGGGCTGAAGCTTTCTTT.